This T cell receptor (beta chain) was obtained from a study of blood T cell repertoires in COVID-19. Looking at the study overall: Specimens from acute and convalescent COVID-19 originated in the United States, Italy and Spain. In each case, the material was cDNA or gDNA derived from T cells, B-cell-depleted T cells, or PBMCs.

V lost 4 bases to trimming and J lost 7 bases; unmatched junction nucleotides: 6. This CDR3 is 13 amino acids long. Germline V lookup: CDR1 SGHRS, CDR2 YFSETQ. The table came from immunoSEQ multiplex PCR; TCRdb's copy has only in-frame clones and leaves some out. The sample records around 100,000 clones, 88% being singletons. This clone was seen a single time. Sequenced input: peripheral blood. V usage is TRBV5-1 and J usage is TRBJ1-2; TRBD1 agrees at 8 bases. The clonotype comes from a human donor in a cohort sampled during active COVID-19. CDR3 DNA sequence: TGCGCCAGCAGCCCGACAGGGGAAGGTGGCTACACCTTC. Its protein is CASSPTGEGGYTF.